A selection of T cell receptor beta chains follows, all from one sample in a study of blood T cell repertoires in COVID-19. Measured with immunoSEQ multiplex PCR; TCRdb has only the in-frame clones, and not every one. The table records around 300,000 clones, over 75% of them present only once. The sequencing input was PBMCs or T cells enriched from blood (not recorded which). These receptors were collected from a man aged 30 to 45 who had recovered from COVID-19. Both conserved end residues are part of each CDR3. D genes are given only for firm matches. Clone size, where shown, is once, few, many, or a class for clones that have expanded.

len	v_gene	abundance	j_gene	d_gene	CDR3nt	CDR3aa
13	TRBV7-9	.	TRBJ1-3	.	TGTGCCAGCAGCTCCTCCTCTGGAAACACCATATATTTT	CASSSSSGNTIYF
14	TRBV5-1	.	TRBJ1-2	.	TGCGCCAGCAGCTTGGGGACAACTAACTATGGCTACACCTTC	CASSLGTTNYGYTF
14	TRBV5-1	.	TRBJ1-1	.	TGCGCCAGCAGCTTGGCCACAGGGAACACTGAAGCTTTCTTT	CASSLATGNTEAFF
14	TRBV5-4	.	TRBJ1-2	TRBD1	TGTGCCAGCAGCTATGGGGACAGGGTGAATGGCTACACCTTC	CASSYGDRVNGYTF
12	TRBV3-1/TRBV3-2	.	TRBJ1-2	.	TGTGCCAGCAGCCAATCGGCAGGGGGCTACACCTTC	CASSQSAGGYTF
14	TRBV6-5	.	TRBJ2-7	TRBD1	TGTGCCAGCAGTTACTCGCCTACAGGGGACGAGCAGTACTTC	CASSYSPTGDEQYF
14	TRBV5-1	once	TRBJ2-1	.	TGCGCCAGCTATCGGGACATATCCTACAATGAGCAGTTCTTC	CASYRDISYNEQFF
13	TRBV10-3	once	TRBJ2-2	.	TGTGCCATCGGACAGTTGGACACCGGGGAGCTGTTTTTT	CAIGQLDTGELFF
16	TRBV10-3	.	TRBJ1-5	.	TGTGCCATCAGTGAGTCTCGAGGAGGAGGGTATCAGCCCCAGCATTTT	CAISESRGGGYQPQHF
20	TRBV5-4	once	TRBJ2-3	TRBD2	TGTGCCAGCAGCGATGGGGGCGGCCTAGCGGGTACCGCTAGCACAGATACGCAGTATTTT	CASSDGGGLAGTASTDTQYF
16	TRBV10-3	once	TRBJ2-1	TRBD1	TGTGCCATCAGTGGCGGAGGACAGGGGGCAAGGAATGAGCAGTTCTTC	CAISGGGQGARNEQFF
13	TRBV7-8	.	TRBJ1-6	.	TGTGCCAGCAGCAAGACCAGGAATTCACCCCTCCACTTT	CASSKTRNSPLHF
14	TRBV19	.	TRBJ2-7	.	TGTGCCAGTAGTATAGCCGGGACAAACTACGAGCAGTACTTC	CASSIAGTNYEQYF
14	TRBV10-1	.	TRBJ2-2	TRBD1	TGCGCCAGCAGGGGACAGGGGGACACCGGGGAGCTGTTTTTT	CASRGQGDTGELFF
15	TRBV28	.	TRBJ2-1	TRBD1	TGTGCCAGCAGTTTACAGACAGGGGGTTCTGATGAGCAGTTCTTC	CASSLQTGGSDEQFF
16	TRBV7-9	.	TRBJ1-6	TRBD1	TGTGCCAGCAGCGGCGACAGGGGAACTCCTAATTCACCCCTCCACTTT	CASSGDRGTPNSPLHF
14	TRBV2	.	TRBJ1-3	.	TGTGCCAGCAGTGCCACAATACCCGGAAACACCATATATTTT	CASSATIPGNTIYF
16	TRBV10-3	.	TRBJ2-1	TRBD1	TGTGCCATCAGTGAGGAGGACAGGGCATGGGGGAATGAGCAGTTCTTC	CAISEEDRAWGNEQFF
16	TRBV7-7	.	TRBJ2-5	TRBD2	TGTGCCAGCAGCTCTGGGACTAGCGGGGGCCAAGAGACCCAGTACTTC	CASSSGTSGGQETQYF
15	TRBV28	.	TRBJ1-1	TRBD1	TGTGCCAGCAGCTTACAGGGGGCGCGGAACACTGAAGCTTTCTTT	CASSLQGARNTEAFF
15	TRBV27	.	TRBJ1-6	TRBD1	TGTGCCAGCAGTTTCGGGACAGGGTATAATTCACCCCTCCACTTT	CASSFGTGYNSPLHF
13	TRBV29-1	.	TRBJ2-5	TRBD1	TGCAGCGTTGAAGGACAGGGTTTCGAGACCCAGTACTTC	CSVEGQGFETQYF
11	TRBV6-5	.	TRBJ1-1	TRBD1	TGTGCCAGCAGACGACAGGGGGGGGCTTTCTTT	CASRRQGGAFF
16	TRBV5-4	.	TRBJ2-5	TRBD1	TGTGCCAGCAGCTTGAGCAGGGGGCAAGGTGAAGAGACCCAGTACTTC	CASSLSRGQGEETQYF
16	TRBV5-4	.	TRBJ2-6	TRBD1	TGTGCCAGCAGCCCGGACAGGGGCTCTGGGGCCAACGTCCTGACTTTC	CASSPDRGSGANVLTF
15	TRBV9	.	TRBJ2-6	TRBD1	TGTGCCAGCAGCGTAGACAGGGGAGGGGCCAACGTCCTGACTTTC	CASSVDRGGANVLTF
16	TRBV9	once	TRBJ2-7	.	TGTGCCAGCAGCGTAGTCCCCGGGACACCTAACTACGAGCAGTACTTC	CASSVVPGTPNYEQYF
18	TRBV18	.	TRBJ1-3	.	TGTGCCAGCTCCCGCGCCCCTCAGGGCCCGAGCTCTGGAAACACCATATATTTT	CASSRAPQGPSSGNTIYF
15	TRBV24-1	.	TRBJ1-1	.	TGTGCCACCAGTGATGTGGACGGGGTAAACACTGAAGCTTTCTTT	CATSDVDGVNTEAFF
16	TRBV6-4	.	TRBJ2-2	.	TGTGCCAGCAGTGACGGGGGCCGGGGGGACACCGGGGAGCTGTTTTTT	CASSDGGRGDTGELFF
18	TRBV18	.	TRBJ2-2	TRBD1	TGTGCCAGCTCACCACGTTCCTTTGGGACAGGGGACACCGGGGAGCTGTTTTTT	CASSPRSFGTGDTGELFF
17	TRBV6-6	few	TRBJ1-5	.	TGTGCCAGCAGTCGCCATACAAACAGAATTAGCAATCAGCCCCAGCATTTT	CASSRHTNRISNQPQHF
11	TRBV5-6	.	TRBJ1-4	.	TGTGCCAGCAGTCAAGGAGGAAAACTGTTTTTT	CASSQGGKLFF
17	TRBV11-2	.	TRBJ2-2	TRBD1	TGTGCCAGCAGCTTCAATGGACAGGGGGCAAAAACCGGGGAGCTGTTTTTT	CASSFNGQGAKTGELFF
15	TRBV5-1	.	TRBJ2-7	TRBD1	TGCGCCAGCAGCCTTGACCGGGACAGGGCTTTCGAGCAGTACTTC	CASSLDRDRAFEQYF
14	TRBV7-2	.	TRBJ1-1	TRBD1	TGTGCCAGCAGCTTAAACAGGGGGAACACTGAAGCTTTCTTT	CASSLNRGNTEAFF
14	TRBV5-5	.	TRBJ2-1	TRBD2	TGTGCCAGCAACCTACTAGCGGGGGCCCTGGAGCAGTTCTTC	CASNLLAGALEQFF
14	TRBV13	.	TRBJ2-5	TRBD1	TGTGCCAGCAGCGCCTTGGGACAGGGTGGGACCCAGTACTTC	CASSALGQGGTQYF
13	TRBV2	.	TRBJ1-2	.	TGTGCCAGCACCGTGGAGGGACTGTATGGCTACACCTTC	CASTVEGLYGYTF
16	TRBV6-5	once	TRBJ1-2	TRBD1	TGTGCCAGCAGTTACTTTGATCCGGGACAGGGGGGTGGCTACACCTTC	CASSYFDPGQGGGYTF
17	TRBV28	.	TRBJ1-1	TRBD1	TGTGCCAGCCGGGCCGGGACAGGTATTTTATGGGGCACTGAAGCTTTCTTT	CASRAGTGILWGTEAFF
14	TRBV29-1	.	TRBJ2-1	.	TGCAGCGTTAAAGGGGGGGGTTCCTACAATGAGCAGTTCTTC	CSVKGGGSYNEQFF
11	TRBV18	few	TRBJ2-7	.	TGTGCCAGCTCCCACGGCAGGGAGCAGTACTTC	CASSHGREQYF